This T cell receptor beta chain was captured by sequencing in a study of cytomegalovirus exposure and HLA in healthy donors. In the case of this clone: What it binds is unknown.

Findings of the study overall: Clusters of TCRs from the first cohort tended to co-occur in the 110 or so validation repertoires (as a later analysis found).

Germline V lookup: CDR1 SGHTA, CDR2 FQGNSA. The V gene lost 0 bases and the J gene lost 3 bases, with 10 bases spanning the gap. The CDR3 loop spans 15 amino acids. Profiled with immunoSEQ multiplex PCR; TCRdb holds only in-frame clones, not every one. The table includes fewer than 150,000 clones, around 88% detected once. Specimen: PBMCs. This clonotype originated in a woman under 30 in good health and CMV-seropositive. The chain is built from TRBV7-2 and TRBJ2-3; D is uncertain. CDR3 in amino acids: CASSLARVKTDTQYF. The CDR3 region has the DNA TGTGCCAGCAGCTTAGCACGCGTTAAAACAGATACGCAGTATTTT.